This record concerns one TCR beta chain sequence. As yet, its antigen is unknown. The data originate from a study of T cell responses to AZD1222 COVID-19 vaccine. Study conclusions and caveats: After two AZD1222 doses, spike-specific TCR breadth and depth rose versus day 0. Only after the peak T cell response were repertoires sampled. Reportedly, nearly half the spike-specific TCRs target unmutated variant regions.

Sequencing used immunoSEQ multiplex PCR; TCRdb keeps in-frame clones, though not all of them. The sample consists of tens of thousands of clones, roughly 89% of them appearing once. Germline V gene data show CDR1 as ENHRY and CDR2 as SYGVKD. Losses at the gene ends were 7 bases for V and 5 bases for J; bases not matched to a gene: 14. This CDR3 region has 16 residues. This clonotype originated in an adult in good health. Sample: peripheral blood, taken on day 0 of MenACWY control vaccination. V gene TRBV10-3 combines with J gene TRBJ2-3; 8 bases line up with TRBD2. Here the CDR3 DNA reads TGTGCCATCAAACCCGGTTGGGGGACTAGTCAAGATACGCAGTATTTT. This translates into CAIKPGWGTSQDTQYF.